This T cell receptor beta chain was identified in a study of blood T cell repertoires in COVID-19. In the study overall: In each case, the material was cDNA or gDNA derived from T cells, B-cell-depleted T cells, or PBMCs.

The CDR3 spans 15 residues. V dropped 4 bases and J dropped 4 bases, with 15 bases sitting between them. CDR1 and CDR2 from the germline V gene are MDHEN and SYDVKM. In the original analysis: Cell counts per sample came from amplifying reference gene primers. Generated by immunoSEQ multiplex PCR, the TCRdb table keeps only in-frame clones and is missing some. V and J calls and clone size follow that table, whereas D and trimming were derived from the DNA. Of around 200,000 clones in the sample, less than 90% were seen once. This TCR derives from a man aged 70-80 years with active or convalescent COVID-19. The chain carries TRBV28 and TRBJ2-3; D gene unclear. Sequencing was carried out using peripheral blood. The CDR3 spells CASSSRIPGADTQYF. The DNA of the CDR3 is TGTGCCAGCAGTTCCAGAATCCCGGGTGCAGATACGCAGTATTTT.